Below, 15 T cell receptor beta chains from the same sample are listed, as sequenced in a study of blood T cells in healthy people across ages. The use of a sample-barcoded 5' primer and a J-beta primer mix characterized a second PCR of about 7 to 12 cycles. TCRdb independently ran MiXCR on the 5' RACE reads; one entry per CDR3 protein. The table lists 800,000 to 900,000 distinct CDR3 sequences, around 68% of them singletons, with approximately 30% in the top ten. The sequenced sample consisted of blood. These receptors all come from a man aged 25 to 45 in good health.

As to this clonotype: This may be a read error: a much more frequent sequence differs by one nucleotide. This chain joins TRBV5-1 and TRBJ2-3; D gene unclear. This CDR3 region has 14 residues. V was cut by 4 bases and J by 1 base, with 10 bases left in between. Germline CDR1 reads SGHRS; CDR2 reads YFSETQ. CDR3 loop: CASSVAIRTDTQYF. The CDR3 nucleotides read TGCGCCAGCAGCGTGGCAATTCGCACAGATACGCAGTATTTT.

The chain links TRBV6-2 or TRBV6-3 to TRBJ2-7, with D possibly TRBD1 on 6 matching bases. V lost 0 bases to trimming and J lost 1 base, with 13 bases between them. The germline CDR1 and CDR2 sequences are MNHEY and SVGEGT. The CDR3 covers 16 residues. The CDR3 sequence is CASSYSIGTNSYEQYF. CDR3 sequence (DNA): TGTGCCAGCAGTTACTCGATAGGGACAAATTCCTACGAGCAGTACTTC.

The V call is TRBV16, the J call TRBJ2-1; 10 nucleotides align to TRBD1. Germline V gene sequence: CDR1 KGHSY, CDR2 FQNENV. The CDR3 is 17 amino acids. Trimming cost V 0 bases and J 5 bases; bases outside gene matches: 7. The chain's CDR3 is CASSQSLGQGRHNEQFF. The CDR3 DNA follows: TGTGCCAGCAGCCAATCTTTGGGACAGGGGCGGCACAATGAGCAGTTCTTC.

The CDR3 region has the DNA TGTGCCAGCAGTTACTCTAGGACAGGGAGTAAAGAGACCCAGTACTTC. Its translation: CASSYSRTGSKETQYF. The rearrangement uses TRBV6-2 or TRBV6-3 and TRBJ2-4, with TRBD1 identical over 8 bases. The J call may be mistaken, given a closer DNA end match to TRBJ2-5. This CDR3 spans 16 amino acids. CDR1 and CDR2 (germline): MNHEY, SVGEGT.

This clonotype appeared a single time. The chain recombines TRBV30 with TRBJ2-3; D perhaps matches TRBD2 (6 bases). CDR1 is GTSNPN, CDR2 SVGIG, per germline (reference sequence). The CDR3 runs to 14 residues. Between the trimmed V and J ends, which lost 0 bases and 2 bases, there was a span of 9 bases. CDR3 region: CAWSVGGDTDTQYF. The CDR3, as DNA: TGTGCCTGGAGTGTCGGCGGGGACACAGATACGCAGTATTTT.

The chain recombines TRBV7-2 with TRBJ2-4; the D is unclear. Germline V gene data show CDR1 as SGHTA and CDR2 as FQGNSA. The CDR3 spans 12 residues. V shed 2 bases and J shed 13 bases, with 12 bases lying between them. In DNA form, the CDR3 reads TGTGCCAGCAGCTTAAGCGCCTACAAGCAGTACTTC. Protein sequence: CASSLSAYKQYF.

A note on this clonotype: The junction departs from the called germline gene at one end, perhaps through a read error. The rearrangement uses TRBV28 and TRBJ2-3; D gene ambiguous. The CDR3 is made up of 12 amino acids. Looked up from germline, CDR1 is MDHEN and CDR2 is SYDVKM. This chain's CDR3 is CVSRPTPDTQYF. In nucleotides, the CDR3 is TGTGTCAGCCGCCCCACCCCAGATACGCAGTATTTT. Full variable domain (remainder filled in from reference TRBV28 and TRBJ2-3): DVKVTQSSRYLVKRTGEKVFLECVQDMDHENMFWYRQDPGLGLRLIYFSYDVKMKEKGDIPEGYSVSREKKERFSLILESASTNQTSMYLCVSRPTPDTQYFGPGTRLTVL.

The chain combines TRBV7-6 with TRBJ2-5; 9 bases map to TRBD1. V lost 2 bases and J lost 4; bases outside the gene matches: 11. The CDR3 is 17 amino acids. The germline gives CDR1 SGHVS, CDR2 FNYEAQ. In nucleotides, the CDR3 is TGTGCCAGCAGCTTAAATGGCGGGACAGGGCGCCCAGAGACCCAGTACTTC. It specifies CASSLNGGTGRPETQYF.

This chain joins TRBV5-1 and TRBJ2-3; D is uncertain. This CDR3 spans 15 amino acids. Trimming cost V 3 bases and J 0 bases, with 11 bases left between them. CDR1 SGHRS and CDR2 YFSETQ come from the germline V gene. The CDR3 nucleotides are TGCGCCAGCAGCTCGACGACGCCTAGCACAGATACGCAGTATTTT. Its translation is CASSSTTPSTDTQYF. The whole variable domain, remainder taken from reference TRBV5-1 and TRBJ2-3, is KAGVTQTPRYLIKTRGQQVTLSCSPISGHRSVSWYQQTPGQGLQFLFEYFSETQRNKGNFPGRFSGRQFSNSRSEMNVSTLELGDSALYLCASSSTTPSTDTQYFGPGTRLTVL.

This chain joins TRBV7-9 and TRBJ1-4, with a possible D match to TRBD1 (6 bases). Trimming took off 10 bases at V and 5 bases at J, with 14 bases between the two ends. The CDR3 is made up of 13 amino acids. Germline lookup yields CDR1 SEHNR and CDR2 FQNEAQ (reference sequence). CDR3 sequence: CATHGGFNEKLFF. Here the CDR3 DNA reads TGTGCCACCCACGGGGGCTTCAATGAAAAACTGTTTTTT.

This sequence joins TRBV20-1 and TRBJ1-6, with TRBD1 as a possible D gene (6 bases). This CDR3 has 16 residues. Germline assignment: CDR1 DFQATT and CDR2 SNEGSKA (reference sequence). The V end lost 4 bases, the J end lost 3 bases, and 16 bases lay between the germline ends. The CDR3 DNA reads as TGCAGTGCTAAAGGGGAAACAGGGAACTATAATTCACCCCTCCACTTT. Translated, it gives CSAKGETGNYNSPLHF.

This clonotype was detected many times. The chain employs TRBV12-3 or TRBV12-4 and TRBJ2-7, with D perhaps TRBD1 (5 bases). The CDR3 consists of 14 residues. Trimming pared 6 bases from V and 5 bases from J, leaving 17 bases between. The CDR3 bases are TGTGCCAGCAGCAAAACAGGCTCAGTGGACGAGCAGTACTTC. Protein sequence: CASSKTGSVDEQYF.

The V and J genes are TRBV6-5 and TRBJ2-7; D remains ambiguous. CDR1 is MNHEY and CDR2 is SVGAGI in the germline V gene. V shed 5 bases and J shed 0 bases, with 14 bases lying between them. The CDR3 spans 15 residues. The CDR3 DNA reads TGTGCCAGCAGTACATACAGAAATCCCTCCTACGAGCAGTACTTC. This encodes CASSTYRNPSYEQYF.

On this clonotype: A much more abundant neighbour one base away suggests this may be a read error. This rearrangement joins TRBV5-1 to TRBJ2-7; 8 nucleotides align to TRBD1. In germline, CDR1 is SGHRS, CDR2 YFSETQ. This CDR3 has 17 amino acids. DNA of the CDR3: TGCGCCAGCAGCTCAGGACAGGGAAACGCCCGCTCCTACGAGCAGTGCTTC. Amino acid sequence: CASSSGQGNARSYEQCF.

The chain uses TRBV13 and TRBJ2-1; possibly TRBD2 for D (6 bases). Germline values: CDR1 PRHDT, CDR2 FYEKMQ (reference sequence). The CDR3 runs 16 residues. V was trimmed by 7 bases and J by 1 base, leaving 17 bases between them. The CDR3 region is CASTVWTGVSYNEQFF. The DNA for the CDR3 is TGTGCCAGCACCGTATGGACGGGGGTGTCCTACAATGAGCAGTTCTTC.